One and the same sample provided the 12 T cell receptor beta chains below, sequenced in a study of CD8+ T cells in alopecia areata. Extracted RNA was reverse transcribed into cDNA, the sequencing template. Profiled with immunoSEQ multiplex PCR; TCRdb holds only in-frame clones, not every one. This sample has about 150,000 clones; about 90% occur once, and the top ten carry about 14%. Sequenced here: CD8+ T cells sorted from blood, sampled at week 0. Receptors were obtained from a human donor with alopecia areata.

The CDR3 here is CASSDEQYGEQYF. In nucleotides, the CDR3 is TGTGCCAGCAGTGACGAACAGTACGGCGAGCAGTACTTC. The chain recombines TRBV6-5 with TRBJ2-7; no firm D call. Trimming took 5 bases from V and 6 from J, leaving 14 bases between them. This CDR3 is 13 amino acids long. Germline lookup yields CDR1 MNHEY and CDR2 SVGAGI.

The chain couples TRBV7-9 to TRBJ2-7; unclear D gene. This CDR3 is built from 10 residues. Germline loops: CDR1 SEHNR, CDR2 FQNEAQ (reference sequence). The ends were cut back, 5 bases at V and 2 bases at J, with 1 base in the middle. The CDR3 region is CASSPYEQYF. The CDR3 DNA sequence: TGTGCCAGCAGCCCCTACGAGCAGTACTTC. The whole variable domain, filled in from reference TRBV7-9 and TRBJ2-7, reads DTGVSQNPRHKITKRGQNVTFRCDPISEHNRLYWYRQTLGQGPEFLTYFQNEAQLEKSRLLSDRFSAERPKGSFSTLEIQRTEQGDSAMYLCASSPYEQYFGPGTRLTVT.

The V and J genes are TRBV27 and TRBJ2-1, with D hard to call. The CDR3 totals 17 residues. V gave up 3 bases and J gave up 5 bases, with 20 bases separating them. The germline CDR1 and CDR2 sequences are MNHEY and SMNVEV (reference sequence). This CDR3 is CASSLGTSLSMNNEQFF. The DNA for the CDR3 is TGTGCCAGCAGTTTGGGTACCTCCCTCTCCATGAACAATGAGCAGTTCTTC.

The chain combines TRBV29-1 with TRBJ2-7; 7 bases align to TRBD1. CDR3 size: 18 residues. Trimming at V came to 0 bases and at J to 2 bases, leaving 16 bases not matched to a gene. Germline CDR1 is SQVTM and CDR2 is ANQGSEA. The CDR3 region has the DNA TGCAGCGTTGAAGATCCGAAGGGCCGACAGGGAACTGCCTACGAGCAGTACTTC. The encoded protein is CSVEDPKGRQGTAYEQYF.

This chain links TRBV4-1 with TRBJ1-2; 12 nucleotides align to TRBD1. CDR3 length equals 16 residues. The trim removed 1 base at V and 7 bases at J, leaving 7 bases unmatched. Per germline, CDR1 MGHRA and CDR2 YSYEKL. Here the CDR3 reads CASSQVWDRGLSGYTF. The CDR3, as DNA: TGCGCCAGCAGCCAAGTATGGGACAGGGGGCTGAGTGGCTACACCTTC.

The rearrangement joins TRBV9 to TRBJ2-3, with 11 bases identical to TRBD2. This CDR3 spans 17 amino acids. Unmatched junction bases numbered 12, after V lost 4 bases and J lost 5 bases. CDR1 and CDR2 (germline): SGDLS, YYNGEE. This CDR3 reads CASSLTGLAEAGDTQYF. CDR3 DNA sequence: TGTGCCAGCAGCTTAACGGGACTAGCGGAGGCAGGAGATACGCAGTATTTT.

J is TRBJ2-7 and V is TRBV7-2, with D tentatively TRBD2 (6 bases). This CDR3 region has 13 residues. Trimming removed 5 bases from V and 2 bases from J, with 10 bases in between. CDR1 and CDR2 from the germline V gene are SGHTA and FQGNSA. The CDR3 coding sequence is TGTGCCAGCAGCGATTCGGGGGCCTACGAGCAGTACTTC. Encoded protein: CASSDSGAYEQYF.

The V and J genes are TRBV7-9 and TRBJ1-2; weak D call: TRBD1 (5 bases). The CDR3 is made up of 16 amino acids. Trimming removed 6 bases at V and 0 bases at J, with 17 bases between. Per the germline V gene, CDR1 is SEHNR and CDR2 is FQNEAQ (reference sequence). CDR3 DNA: TGTGCCAGCAGTGGGTTCAGGGAAGGAACTAACTATGGCTACACCTTC. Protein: CASSGFREGTNYGYTF.

The CDR3 reads CASSLMTSGIAQDTQYF. The CDR3 coding sequence is TGTGCCAGCAGCTTGATGACTAGCGGGATAGCCCAGGATACGCAGTATTTT. The rearrangement joins TRBV5-6 to TRBJ2-3, with 11 nucleotides matching TRBD2. Germline loops: CDR1 SGHDT, CDR2 YYEEEE. The CDR3 contains 17 residues. The junction had 10 bases not matched to a gene; V was cut back by 1 base and J by 6 bases.

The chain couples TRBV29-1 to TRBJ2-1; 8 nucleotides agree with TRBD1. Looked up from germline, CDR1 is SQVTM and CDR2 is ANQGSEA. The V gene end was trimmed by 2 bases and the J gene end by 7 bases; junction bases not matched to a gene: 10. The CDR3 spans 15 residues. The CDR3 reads CSVESGGEKINEQFF. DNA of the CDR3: TGCAGCGTTGAATCAGGGGGCGAAAAGATTAATGAGCAGTTCTTC.

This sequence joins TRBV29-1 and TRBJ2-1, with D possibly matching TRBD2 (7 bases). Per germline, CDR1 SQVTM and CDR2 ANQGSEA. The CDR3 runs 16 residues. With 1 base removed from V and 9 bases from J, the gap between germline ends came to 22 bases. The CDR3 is CSVEGSGRGAAGEQFF. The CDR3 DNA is TGCAGCGTTGAAGGGTCGGGCCGGGGGGCCGCCGGTGAGCAGTTCTTC.

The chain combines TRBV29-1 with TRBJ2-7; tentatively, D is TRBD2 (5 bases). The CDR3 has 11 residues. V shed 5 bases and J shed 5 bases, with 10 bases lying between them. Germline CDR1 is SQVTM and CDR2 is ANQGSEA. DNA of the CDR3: TGCAGCGTTTGGGAGACAAACGAGCAGTACTTC. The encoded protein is CSVWETNEQYF.